One sample yielded the 9 T cell receptor beta chains listed below, sequenced in a study of beta chain features in type 1 diabetes. General study findings and limits: Moderately but significantly shorter TCRB CDR3s were found in Type 1 diabetes patients in all four CD4+ subsets.

Their antigen targets remain unknown. Every isolated RNA sample was fully reverse transcribed, so sequencing captured expressed TCRB transcripts. Generated by immunoSEQ multiplex PCR, the TCRdb table keeps only in-frame clones and is missing some. This sample yields 500,000 to 850,000 clones, of which roughly an eighth are seen a single time; 0.03% to 0.045% belongs to the top ten. The sample comprised naive CD4+ T cells from blood. Source of these receptors: a man between 18 and 35 years old with type 1 diabetes.

In the case of this clone: Other DNA sequences of this sample code for an identical CDR3. The chain has TRBV10-3 and TRBJ2-1; no clear D. Germline CDR1 ENHRY, CDR2 SYGVKD. Trimming cost V 7 bases and J 5 bases, with 6 bases left between them. The CDR3 spans 11 residues. CDR3 in DNA: TGTGCCATCAAAGGGAACAATGAGCAGTTCTTC. Its translation: CAIKGNNEQFF.

V usage is TRBV6-5 and J usage is TRBJ2-3; D is unresolved. The CDR3 sequence is 12 residues long. The germline gives CDR1 MNHEY, CDR2 SVGAGI. V was trimmed by 6 bases and J by 6 bases, leaving 10 bases between them. CDR3 residues: CASSRGFDTQYF. The CDR3 DNA reads as TGTGCCAGCAGCCGTGGCTTTGATACGCAGTATTTT.

Concerning this clone: At the DNA level, this CDR3 is encoded by other sequences in the same sample as well. This sequence joins TRBV28 and TRBJ2-5, with D unclear. This CDR3 comprises 12 residues. Per the germline V gene, CDR1 is MDHEN and CDR2 is SYDVKM. V lost 3 bases and J 5 bases, leaving 7 bases between the germline ends. CDR3 sequence (DNA): TGTGCCAGCAGTTTGCGATCCGAGACCCAGTACTTC. Translation gives CASSLRSETQYF. The whole variable domain, filled in from reference TRBV28 and TRBJ2-5, reads DVKVTQSSRYLVKRTGEKVFLECVQDMDHENMFWYRQDPGLGLRLIYFSYDVKMKEKGDIPEGYSVSREKKERFSLILESASTNQTSMYLCASSLRSETQYFGPGTRLLVL.

The genes are TRBV7-2 and TRBJ2-7; 10 nucleotides match TRBD2. The CDR3 runs to 15 residues. CDR1 SGHTA and CDR2 FQGNSA come from the germline V gene. Trimming at V came to 5 bases and at J to 6 bases, leaving 10 bases not matched to a gene. This CDR3 is CASSPSGAGGSEQYF. Written as DNA, the CDR3 is TGTGCCAGCAGCCCAAGCGGAGCGGGAGGGAGCGAGCAGTACTTC.

This clone was recorded many times. This chain connects TRBV29-1 to TRBJ2-1; 8 bases map to TRBD2. The CDR3 runs 15 residues. Trimming took 6 bases from V and 2 from J; bases not matched to a gene: 9. Germline V gene data show CDR1 as SQVTM and CDR2 as ANQGSEA. The CDR3, as DNA: TGCAGCGTCCCCGCCGGGAGGGGGGCCTACAATGAGCAGTTCTTC. This encodes CSVPAGRGAYNEQFF.

There are a few counts of this clone. V is TRBV7-2 and J is TRBJ1-5, with a tentative D call TRBD1 (6 bases). Trimming shortened V by 6 bases and J by 4 bases, and 16 bases separated the two germline ends. The germline gives CDR1 SGHTA, CDR2 FQGNSA. The CDR3 loop spans 15 amino acids. This CDR3 reads CASSYLRGPNQPQHF. The CDR3 DNA reads TGTGCCAGCAGTTATCTCAGGGGCCCAAATCAGCCCCAGCATTTT.

The chain employs TRBV25-1 and TRBJ1-3; possibly TRBD1 for D (5 bases). Trimming took off 1 base at V and 3 bases at J, with 16 bases between the two ends. Germline V gene data show CDR1 as MGHDK and CDR2 as SYGVNS. This CDR3 contains 17 residues. In DNA, the CDR3 is TGTGCCAGCAGTGAATTAAGGGGCAGGCCTTTTGGAAACACCATATATTTT. Protein product: CASSELRGRPFGNTIYF.

In this sample, this clone turned up a few times. The chain recombines TRBV7-9 with TRBJ2-5; possible D gene TRBD1, 8 bases. The CDR3 covers 16 residues. V dropped 8 bases and J dropped 5 bases, with 24 bases sitting between them. CDR1 and CDR2 from the germline V gene are SEHNR and FQNEAQ (reference sequence). CDR3 nucleotides: TGTGCCAGCTCCCGAACAGGGGGAGGGCCAGGGGAGACCCAGTACTTC. Translating it yields CASSRTGGGPGETQYF.

This clone has more than one count but fewer than ten. The rearrangement uses TRBV29-1 and TRBJ1-3; D remains unclear. This CDR3 comprises 12 residues. Trimming stripped 7 bases from V and 1 base from J, with 8 bases between. CDR1 and CDR2 (germline): SQVTM, ANQGSEA. CDR3 region: CSARSSGNTIYF. CDR3 sequence (DNA): TGCAGCGCACGGAGTTCTGGAAACACCATATATTTT.